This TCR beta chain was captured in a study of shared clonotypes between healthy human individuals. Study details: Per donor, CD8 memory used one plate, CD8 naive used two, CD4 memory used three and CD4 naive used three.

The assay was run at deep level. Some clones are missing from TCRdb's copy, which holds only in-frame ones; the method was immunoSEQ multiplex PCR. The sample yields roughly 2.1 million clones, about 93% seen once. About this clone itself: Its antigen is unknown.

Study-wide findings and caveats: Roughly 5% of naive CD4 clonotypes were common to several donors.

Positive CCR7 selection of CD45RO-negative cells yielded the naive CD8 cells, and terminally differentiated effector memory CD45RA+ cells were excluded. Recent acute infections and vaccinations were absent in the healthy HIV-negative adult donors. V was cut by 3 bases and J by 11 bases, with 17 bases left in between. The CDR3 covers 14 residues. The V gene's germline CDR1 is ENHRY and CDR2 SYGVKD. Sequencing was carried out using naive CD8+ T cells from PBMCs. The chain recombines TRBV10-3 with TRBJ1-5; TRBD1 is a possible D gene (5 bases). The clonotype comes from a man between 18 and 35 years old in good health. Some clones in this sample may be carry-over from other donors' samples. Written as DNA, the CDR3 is TGTGCCATCAGTGACCCGGGACTCCCCAACACCCAGCATTTT. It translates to CAISDPGLPNTQHF.